Listed here are 20 T cell receptor beta chains from one sample, sequenced in a study of cytomegalovirus exposure and HLA in healthy donors. PCR employed 60 Vbeta and 13 Jbeta primers. Clones were read by immunoSEQ multiplex PCR, and TCRdb kept only the in-frame ones, dropping some. The profile shows just under 95,000 clones, 60% to 80% of them singletons. Sequencing was done on a sample of PBMCs. The receptors shown here come from a man aged 45-65 years in good health and CMV-seropositive.

This clone was counted a few times. This chain connects TRBV19 to TRBJ2-5; 8 bases align to TRBD2. Looked up from germline, CDR1 is LNHDA and CDR2 is SQIVND (reference sequence). CDR3 length: 16 amino acids. J was trimmed by 5 bases and V by 7 bases; bases with no gene match: 15. The CDR3 DNA sequence: TGTGCCAGTACCTCATCCCGGGGGGGTGCCTGGGAGACCCAGTACTTC. This gives the protein CASTSSRGGAWETQYF.

The rearrangement links TRBV7-2 to TRBJ1-1, with TRBD1 as a possible D gene (6 bases). V was trimmed by 3 bases and J by 1 base, leaving 12 bases between them. The CDR3 length is 15 residues. Germline CDR1 is SGHTA and CDR2 is FQGNSA. CDR3 DNA: TGTGCCAGCAGCTTGTACAGGGCCAAGAACACTGAAGCTTTCTTT. It codes for CASSLYRAKNTEAFF.

With regard to this clone: This sample includes further DNA sequences coding for the same CDR3. The chain combines TRBV9 with TRBJ2-5; D not resolved. The CDR3 totals 13 residues. Between the trimmed V and J ends, which lost 0 bases and 1 base, there was a span of 4 bases. Germline lookup yields CDR1 SGDLS and CDR2 YYNGEE. Here the CDR3 DNA reads TGTGCCAGCAGCGTAGGAGGCCAAGAGACCCAGTACTTC. This codes for CASSVGGQETQYF.

The chain's CDR3 is CASSQDRGLNSPLHF. CDR3 bases: TGTGCCAGCAGTCAGGACAGGGGGCTTAATTCACCCCTCCACTTT. The chain couples TRBV6-5 to TRBJ1-6; TRBD1 aligns across 11 bases. The V gene end was trimmed by 5 bases and the J gene end by 6 bases; junction bases not matched to a gene: 3. The length of the CDR3 is 15 residues. Germline values: CDR1 MNHEY, CDR2 SVGAGI.

The genes are TRBV4-2 and TRBJ2-5; no clear D gene. Germline loops: CDR1 LGHNA, CDR2 YNFKEQ. Trimming took 1 base from V and 4 from J, leaving 7 bases between them. The CDR3 has 13 residues. In DNA, the CDR3 is TGTGCCAGCAGCCAAGCCCCCGGAGAGACCCAGTACTTC. Protein sequence: CASSQAPGETQYF.

The gene calls are TRBV4-2 and TRBJ2-5; the D gene is possibly TRBD1 (5 bases). V was pared by 1 base and J by 4 bases, with 13 bases between. Germline V gives CDR1 LGHNA, CDR2 YNFKEQ. This CDR3 region has 15 residues. This CDR3 reads CASSQVGQPGETQYF. As DNA, the CDR3 is TGTGCCAGCAGCCAAGTAGGACAACCGGGAGAGACCCAGTACTTC.

The CDR3 region has the DNA TGTGCCAGCAGCGTAGGCAACTATGAGCAGTTCTTC. Its protein is CASSVGNYEQFF. J is TRBJ2-1 and V is TRBV9, with D unclear. The CDR3 has 12 amino acids. Germline V CDR1 and CDR2: SGDLS, YYNGEE. Trimming pared 0 bases from V and 8 bases from J, leaving 6 bases between.

The chain links TRBV4-1 to TRBJ1-2, with TRBD1 identical over 8 bases. V trimming: 2 bases; J trimming: 2 bases; junction bases outside the gene matches: 7. Per the germline V gene, CDR1 is MGHRA and CDR2 is YSYEKL. The CDR3 consists of 16 residues. The DNA of the CDR3 is TGCGCCAGCAGCCAAACTCAGGGGGCGGGAAACTATGGCTACACCTTC. Encoded protein: CASSQTQGAGNYGYTF.

This clone occurred once. This chain links TRBV23-1 with TRBJ1-1; TRBD1 is a possible D gene (6 bases). TRBV23-1 counts as an open reading frame of uncertain function. Trimming removed 0 bases from V and 0 bases from J, with 11 bases in between. The length of the CDR3 is 16 residues. Here the CDR3 reads CASSQSPPGVNTEAFF. In nucleotides, the CDR3 is TGCGCCAGCAGTCAATCCCCGCCAGGGGTGAACACTGAAGCTTTCTTT.

The chain carries TRBV30 and TRBJ1-3; D not certain. Germline values: CDR1 GTSNPN, CDR2 SVGIG (reference sequence). The CDR3 is made up of 13 amino acids. V gave up 0 bases and J gave up 4 bases, with 7 bases separating them. The CDR3 sequence is CAWSVGQGNTIYF. The CDR3 nucleotides read TGTGCCTGGAGTGTTGGCCAGGGAAACACCATATATTTT.

The V and J genes are TRBV19 and TRBJ2-4; perhaps TRBD2 as D (5 bases). The germline V gene encodes CDR1 LNHDA and CDR2 SQIVND (reference sequence). CDR3 length: 13 amino acids. V dropped 5 bases and J dropped 0 bases, with 5 bases sitting between them. The CDR3 loop is CASSGLAKNIQYF. Written as DNA, the CDR3 is TGTGCCAGTAGTGGACTAGCCAAAAACATTCAGTACTTC. The full variable domain, in which reference TRBV19 and TRBJ2-4 provide the parts outside the CDR3, is DGGITQSPKYLFRKEGQNVTLSCEQNLNHDAMYWYRQDPGQGLRLIYYSQIVNDFQKGDIAEGYSVSREKKESFPLTVTSAQKNPTAFYLCASSGLAKNIQYFGAGTRLSVL.

The rearrangement links TRBV6-1 to TRBJ1-2; 8 bases line up with TRBD1. Germline V gene data show CDR1 as MNHNS and CDR2 as SASEGT. V lost 1 base, J lost 4 bases, and 2 bases stayed unmatched. The CDR3 has 14 amino acids. The CDR3 protein is CASSEGTGTYGYTF. Here the CDR3 DNA reads TGTGCCAGCAGTGAAGGGACAGGGACCTATGGCTACACCTTC.

The rearrangement uses TRBV7-2 and TRBJ2-3; unclear D gene. Germline CDR1 reads SGHTA; CDR2 reads FQGNSA. V dropped 5 bases and J dropped 1 base, with 13 bases sitting between them. This CDR3 spans 15 amino acids. The CDR3 DNA follows: TGTGCCAGCAGCCCACGGGTAGGAGGCACAGATACGCAGTATTTT. This sequence encodes CASSPRVGGTDTQYF.

A word on this clone: A junction boundary mismatches the germline segment, possibly from a read error. V and J are TRBV30 and TRBJ1-2; 8 positions match TRBD1. The CDR3 loop spans 12 amino acids. The germline CDR1 and CDR2 sequences are GTSNPN and SVGIG (reference sequence). The CDR3 bases are TGTGCCTGGAGTGGAGGGACAGGCGACTACCCCTTC. This translates into CAWSGGTGDYPF. Full variable domain (rest looked up from reference TRBV30 and TRBJ1-2): SQTIHQWPATLVQPVGSPLSLECTVEGTSNPNLYWYRQAAGRGLQLLFYSVGIGQISSEVPQNLSASRPQDRQFILSSKKLLLSDSGFYLCAWSGGTGDYPFGSGTRLTVV.

This clone was found once. V is TRBV4-3 and J is TRBJ2-3, with 9 nucleotides matching TRBD1. V shed 2 bases and J 5 bases; nucleotides not matched to a gene: 8. CDR1 and CDR2 (germline): LGHNA, YSLEER. This CDR3 has 16 amino acids. For the CDR3, the DNA is TGCGCCAGCAGCCAATATCCGACAGGGGGAGGAGATACGCAGTATTTT. This translates into CASSQYPTGGGDTQYF.

This chain connects TRBV28 to TRBJ2-5; no firm D call. Germline V gives CDR1 MDHEN, CDR2 SYDVKM. Trimming shortened V by 2 bases and J by 11 bases, and 15 bases separated the two germline ends. The CDR3 length is 13 residues. DNA for the CDR3: TGTGCCAGCAGTTTAGGGTCGGAGAGTGAGCAGTACTTC. Protein sequence: CASSLGSESEQYF.

The rearrangement joins TRBV6-1 to TRBJ1-2; D call uncertain. Germline V CDR1 and CDR2: MNHNS, SASEGT. This CDR3 contains 14 residues. V was cut by 1 base and J by 2 bases, with 8 bases left in between. The CDR3 coding sequence is TGTGCCAGCAGTGAAGTACAGCAGAACTATGGCTACACCTTC. Amino acid sequence: CASSEVQQNYGYTF.

The rearrangement joins TRBV14 to TRBJ2-3; the D gene is possibly TRBD2 (5 bases). Trimming stripped 4 bases from V and 6 bases from J, with 11 bases between. The germline CDR1 and CDR2 sequences are SGHDN and FVKESK. This CDR3 comprises 13 residues. The CDR3 loop reads CASSPPGGDTQYF. CDR3 nucleotides: TGTGCCAGCAGCCCACCCGGCGGGGATACGCAGTATTTT. The variable domain in full, completed from reference TRBV14 and TRBJ2-3, reads EAGVTQFPSHSVIEKGQTVTLRCDPISGHDNLYWYRRVMGKEIKFLLHFVKESKQDESGMPNNRFLAERTGGTYSTLKVQPAELEDSGVYFCASSPPGGDTQYFGPGTRLTVL.

This chain joins TRBV6-1 and TRBJ1-4; D gene uncertain. Per germline, CDR1 MNHNS and CDR2 SASEGT. Trimming took off 1 base at V and 4 bases at J, with 10 bases between the two ends. CDR3 length: 15 residues. The CDR3 spells CASSEVYPLNEKLFF. For the CDR3, the DNA is TGTGCCAGCAGTGAAGTTTATCCCCTTAATGAAAAACTGTTTTTT.

This rearrangement joins TRBV7-2 to TRBJ2-7, with 12 bases lining up with TRBD2. The junction had 9 bases not matched to a gene; V was cut back by 5 bases and J by 4 bases. Germline CDR1 and CDR2: SGHTA and FQGNSA. CDR3 length: 16 residues. The DNA of the CDR3 is TGTGCCAGCAGCCCAAATCCCACTAGCGGGGGGTACGAGCAGTACTTC. Amino acids: CASSPNPTSGGYEQYF.